The T cell receptor (beta chain) described here comes from a study of blood T cell repertoires in COVID-19. Overall study: T cells, B-cell-depleted T cells, or PBMCs provided the cDNA or gDNA that served as material.

In the original processing: By means of reference gene primer amplification, nucleated cell counts were estimated. Some clones are missing from TCRdb's copy, which holds only in-frame ones; the method was immunoSEQ multiplex PCR. Clonal size and the V and J genes are those of that table, whereas D and trimming came from the DNA. This table has 150,000 to 200,000 clones, roughly nine tenths appearing once. CDR3 length: 14 residues. V shed 3 bases and J shed 3 bases, with 6 bases lying between them. Germline V lookup: CDR1 LGHDT, CDR2 YNNKEL (reference sequence). The TCR comes from a man between 60 and 75 years old with acute or convalescent COVID-19. The J gene is TRBJ1-6, the V gene TRBV3-1 (or the pseudogene TRBV3-2); D gene unclear. Sequences were obtained from peripheral blood. The CDR3 bases are TGTGCCAGCAGCCATTCAGACTATAATTCACCCCTCCACTTT. Protein sequence: CASSHSDYNSPLHF.